This T cell receptor beta chain was retrieved from a study of regulatory T cells in long-lasting Graves disease. The CDR3 has 15 amino acids. CDR1 is SSHAT, CDR2 FNYEAQ, per germline (reference sequence). Indicated time point: newly diagnosed GD, antithyroid drugs for less than 3 months. Scientists built the TCR library using RNA that was extracted from PBMCs. CDR3 regions were amplified by Arm-PCR using iRepertoire HTBI primers to build TCR beta libraries. TCRdb reprocessed the multiplex PCR reads with MiXCR, giving one entry per CDR3 protein. Of roughly 500,000 distinct CDR3 sequences listed, less than 15% are singletons. This clonotype has ten or more counts. The junction and the germline gene differ at one end; a read error may be behind it. These data were also filed under a second study, of T cells in Graves' hyperthyroidism and ophthalmopathy. From that report: Patients showing uncontrolled infection, other autoimmune disease, pregnancy or lactation were ineligible. The TCR CDR3 first-round RT-PCR relied on the HTBI primer set.

The receptor was derived from a woman aged 50 to 60 with Graves disease. J is TRBJ2-5 and V is TRBV7-7; TRBD1 agrees at 9 bases. The sequencing used peripheral blood mononuclear cells (PBMCs), collected at new diagnosis, from a patient treated with antithyroid drugs. The CDR3 DNA follows: TGTGCTAGCAGCAACTACAGGGGGCGCGGTGAGACCCAGTACTTC. It is translated as CASSNYRGRGETQYF.